Sequencing of this T cell receptor beta chain was carried out in a study of blood T cell repertoires in COVID-19 (dated by TCRdb to the early 2020s). About the study as a whole: Samples covering the acute and convalescent phases of COVID-19 were provided by collaborators in the United States, Italy and Spain. The prospective study material was composed of cDNA or gDNA derived from T cells, B-cell-depleted T cells, or PBMCs. Subjects who had been exposed to COVID-19, were actively infected with it, or had recovered from it provided the deeply sampled blood TCRbeta repertoires that made up the dataset. The repertoires were released in a freely available public database intended as a resource for research on the immune response to SARS-CoV-2. The samples were drawn from two sources: the first 160 participants of the ongoing ImmuneRACE study, and over 950 subjects contributed by 6 global collaborators. A de-identified subject ID, COVID-19 status, age in years and sex were almost always included in the sample metadata. Where available, HLA class I and class II types were obtained from metadata supplied by the sample provider rather than from assay-based typing. Paper-wide results and their limitations: How much clinical and demographic metadata was included differed by source and by participant, and the metadata was provided uncurated.

The CDR3 goes from the cysteine to the phenylalanine over 10 residues. Only CDR3 DNA is held: 30 bases, read in frame from base 1. The CDR1 and CDR2 encoded by the germline V gene (reference sequence) are DFQATT and SNEGSKA. The immunoSEQ Assay, a bias-controlled multiplex PCR, was used to amplify TCRbeta CDR3 regions from genomic DNA. On the authors' methods: Nucleated cell counts per sample were estimated from amplification of reference gene primers within the assay. To quantify the absolute abundance of each unique TCRbeta CDR3 rearrangement, sequence reads were collapsed and filtered. For each sample, productive Simpson clonality was calculated as the square root of Simpson's diversity index over productive rearrangements. Drawn from immuneACCESS, this table holds only the in-frame rearrangements with V and J called that TCRdb kept. Clones are partly lost; checked studies trace under half to an unresolved V gene and leave the rest unexplained. For V, J and clone size, that table is used; D and trimming come from the DNA. The sample includes about 220,000 clones, with 84% observed a single time. 2% to 2.5% of the sample is held by the ten biggest clonotypes.

Each collaborating institution followed its own protocols to collect whole blood in K2EDTA tubes. Collaborator samples were shipped for TCRbeta analysis as frozen whole blood, isolated PBMCs, or DNA extracted from either sample type. With regard to this clone: The target of this receptor is not known. One base away there is no much larger clone; base qualities are not given.

The sequenced sample consisted of peripheral blood. This sequence was found in a woman aged 55-69 years with acute or convalescent COVID-19. The rearrangement combines TRBV20-1 with TRBJ1-3; no D gene is confidently identified. The DNA reads TGCAGCGCCGCCGAGAACACCATATATTTT. Its translation reads: CSAAENTIYF.